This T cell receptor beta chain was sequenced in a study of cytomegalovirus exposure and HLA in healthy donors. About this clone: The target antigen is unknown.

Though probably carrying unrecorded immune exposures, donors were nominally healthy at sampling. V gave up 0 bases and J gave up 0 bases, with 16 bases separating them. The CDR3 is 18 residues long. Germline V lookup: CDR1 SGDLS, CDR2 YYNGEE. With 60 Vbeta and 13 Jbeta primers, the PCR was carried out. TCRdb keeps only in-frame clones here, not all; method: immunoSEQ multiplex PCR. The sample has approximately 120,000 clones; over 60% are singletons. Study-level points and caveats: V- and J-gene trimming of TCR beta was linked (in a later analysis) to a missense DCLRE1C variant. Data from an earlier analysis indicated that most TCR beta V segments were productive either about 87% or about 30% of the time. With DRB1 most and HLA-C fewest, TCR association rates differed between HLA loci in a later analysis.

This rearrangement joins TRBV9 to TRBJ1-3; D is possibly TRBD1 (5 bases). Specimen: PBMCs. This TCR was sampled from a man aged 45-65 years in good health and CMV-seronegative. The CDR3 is CASSVAGRRPTSGNTIYF. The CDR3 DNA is TGTGCCAGCAGCGTAGCAGGGCGGCGGCCCACCTCTGGAAACACCATATATTTT.